Below, 4 T cell receptor beta chains from the same sample are listed, as sequenced in a study of T-cell reconstitution after alpha-beta-depleted transplantation in children. TCRbeta library preparation incorporated unique molecular identifiers. MiXCR, applied by TCRdb to the PCR reads, yields one record per CDR3 protein. The table has approximately 300,000 distinct CDR3 sequences, roughly a tenth seen once. The sample was PBMCs, taken before TCRalphabeta/CD19-depleted stem cell transplant. Receptors were obtained from a boy in the first two years of life with acute myeloid leukemia, due to receive a stem cell transplant.

This clonotype was seen at least ten times. The chain links TRBV9 to TRBJ2-2; either TRBD1 or TRBD2 may supply D (5 bases each). Germline V gene sequence: CDR1 SGDLS, CDR2 YYNGEE. The CDR3 contains 14 residues. V was shortened by 0 bases and J by 7 bases, with 10 bases between the two germline ends. CDR3 coding DNA: TGTGCCAGCAGCGTAGCTTGGGGGATCGGGGAGCTGTTTTTT. This codes for CASSVAWGIGELFF.

Concerning this clonotype itself: One base away lies a much larger clone, so this may be a sequencing read error. The J gene is TRBJ2-2, the V gene TRBV12-3 or TRBV12-4, with unresolved D. The CDR3 runs to 15 residues. This chain's CDR3 is CDSSLGFQDTGELFF. As DNA, the CDR3 is TGTGACAGCAGTCTAGGGTTTCAGGACACCGGGGAGCTGTTTTTT.

Many counts were recorded for this clonotype. This sequence joins TRBV7-9 and TRBJ2-1, with D possibly TRBD1 on 8 matching bases. V was clipped by 5 bases and J by 8 bases, with 16 bases between them. Per the germline V gene, CDR1 is SEHNR and CDR2 is FQNEAQ (reference sequence). CDR3 length equals 14 residues. In nucleotides, the CDR3 is TGTGCCAGCAGCCTGAACAGGGGGGGTCATGAGCAGTTCTTC. Translating gives CASSLNRGGHEQFF. Based on the CDR3 plus reference TRBV7-9 and TRBJ2-1, the full variable domain is DTGVSQNPRHKITKRGQNVTFRCDPISEHNRLYWYRQTLGQGPEFLTYFQNEAQLEKSRLLSDRFSAERPKGSFSTLEIQRTEQGDSAMYLCASSLNRGGHEQFFGPGTRLTVL.

This clonotype was picked up a small number of times. The chain uses TRBV9 and TRBJ2-2, with 8 bases lining up with TRBD2. V was clipped by 0 bases and J by 3 bases; unmatched bases: 4. The CDR3 sequence is 16 residues long. Germline CDR1 is SGDLS and CDR2 is YYNGEE. The CDR3 DNA is TGTGCCAGCAGCGTAGGTTTACTAGCGGACACCGGGGAGCTGTTTTTT. Protein sequence: CASSVGLLADTGELFF.